This is a list of T cell receptor beta chains from one sample in a study of blood T cell repertoires in COVID-19. Clones were sequenced by immunoSEQ multiplex PCR, and TCRdb holds only the in-frame ones, with some missing. The data show approximately 190,000 clones, around 80% seen once. Sequenced input: peripheral blood. The receptors come from a man in his sixties with acute or convalescent COVID-19. CDR3s include the opening cysteine and the closing phenylalanine or tryptophan. The order of the fields is clone size, V gene, J gene, D gene, CDR3 DNA, CDR3 protein. A D gene is named only where the DNA matches it firmly. The listing skips clone size in some rows; elsewhere it reads once, few, many or a size class.

size: -
V: TRBV7-9
J: TRBJ2-7
D: -
DNA: TGTGCCAGCAGCTCTATGGGGGCGGGTGAGCAGTACTTC
CDR3: CASSSMGAGEQYF

size: -
V: TRBV21-1
J: TRBJ2-3
D: -
DNA: TGTGCCAGCAGCTACCGAGTGGCACCCGGAAGGGACAGGTGCACAGATACGCAGTATTTT
CDR3: CASSYRVAPGRDRCTDTQYF

size: -
V: TRBV19
J: TRBJ1-6
D: TRBD1
DNA: TGTGCCAGTAGTAACTTGGGGACAGGGGATTCACCCCTCCACTTT
CDR3: CASSNLGTGDSPLHF

size: -
V: TRBV30
J: TRBJ2-7
D: TRBD2
DNA: TGTGCCTGGGCAGATAGCGGGAGAGTCTACGAGCAGTACTTC
CDR3: CAWADSGRVYEQYF

size: -
V: TRBV25-1
J: TRBJ2-7
D: -
DNA: TGTGCCAGCAGTGACGGCAGGGAAGGCTCCTACGAGCAGTACTTC
CDR3: CASSDGREGSYEQYF

size: -
V: TRBV7-2
J: TRBJ1-1
D: -
DNA: TGTGCCAGCAGCTCGCAGGGAGGGGACACTGAAGCTTTCTTT
CDR3: CASSSQGGDTEAFF

size: once
V: TRBV11-2
J: TRBJ2-5
D: -
DNA: TGTGCCAGCAGCCGGGAGACCCAGTACTTC
CDR3: CASSRETQYF

size: once
V: TRBV2
J: TRBJ2-1
D: TRBD2
DNA: TGTGCCAGCAGTGAAGCTTTAGGGACTAGGAATAATGAGCAGTTCTTC
CDR3: CASSEALGTRNNEQFF

size: -
V: TRBV7-2
J: TRBJ2-3
D: TRBD1
DNA: TGTGCCAGCAGCTTGACAGGGGGCACAGATACGCAGTATTTT
CDR3: CASSLTGGTDTQYF

size: -
V: TRBV3-1/TRBV3-2
J: TRBJ1-2
D: -
DNA: TGTGCCAGCAGCCAAGCGGACAGCGGACCCTATGGCTACACCTTC
CDR3: CASSQADSGPYGYTF

size: -
V: TRBV5-3
J: TRBJ1-5
D: -
DNA: TGTGCCAGAAGCTTGTGTCACCTACGCTATCAGCCCCAGCATTTT
CDR3: CARSLCHLRYQPQHF

size: few
V: TRBV4-1
J: TRBJ1-1
D: TRBD1
DNA: TGCGCCAGCAGCCAACTTAGACAGGGGGGACACACTGAAGCTTTCTTT
CDR3: CASSQLRQGGHTEAFF

size: -
V: TRBV7-3
J: TRBJ2-1
D: TRBD1
DNA: TGTGCCAGCAGCTTAATCCCGGTGGCAGGGGGTTACAATGAGCAGTTCTTC
CDR3: CASSLIPVAGGYNEQFF

size: -
V: TRBV20-1
J: TRBJ1-3
D: -
DNA: TGCAGTGTGCCTATCGGAAACACCATATATTTT
CDR3: CSVPIGNTIYF